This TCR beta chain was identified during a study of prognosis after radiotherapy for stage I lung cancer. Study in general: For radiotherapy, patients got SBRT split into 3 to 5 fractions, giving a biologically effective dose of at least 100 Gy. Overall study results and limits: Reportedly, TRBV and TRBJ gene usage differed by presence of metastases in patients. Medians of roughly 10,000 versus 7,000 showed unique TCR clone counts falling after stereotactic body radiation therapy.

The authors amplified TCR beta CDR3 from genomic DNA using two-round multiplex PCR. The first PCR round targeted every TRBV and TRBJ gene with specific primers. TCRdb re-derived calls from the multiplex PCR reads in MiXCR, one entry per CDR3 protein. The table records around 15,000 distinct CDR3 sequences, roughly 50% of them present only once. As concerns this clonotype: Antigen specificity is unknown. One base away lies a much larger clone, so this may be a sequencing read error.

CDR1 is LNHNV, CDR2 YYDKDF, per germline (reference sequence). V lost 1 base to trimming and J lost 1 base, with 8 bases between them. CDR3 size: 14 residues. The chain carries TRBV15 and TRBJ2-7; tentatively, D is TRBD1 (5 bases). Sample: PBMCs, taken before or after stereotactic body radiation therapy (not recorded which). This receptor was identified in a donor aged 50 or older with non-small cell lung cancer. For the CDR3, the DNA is TGTGCCACCAGCAGAGGGACATTATCCTACGAGCAGTACTTC. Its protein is CATSRGTLSYEQYF.